This entry lists 25 T cell receptor beta chains sequenced from one sample in a study of response to subunit inactivated influenza vaccine. TCRdb analysed the RT-PCR reads with MiXCR anew, one entry per CDR3 protein. This sample has about 780,000 distinct CDR3 sequences, with around 18% found just once. Sample: PBMCs from blood, taken roughly 5 days after vaccination. Source of these receptors: a man aged 50-59 years who received an inactivated influenza vaccine.

The chain carries TRBV7-7 and TRBJ2-5; 12 positions match TRBD1. The V gene end was trimmed by 0 bases and the J gene end by 5 bases; junction bases not matched to a gene: 4. This CDR3 is 16 amino acids long. The germline CDR1 and CDR2 sequences are SSHAT and FNYEAQ (reference sequence). The CDR3 DNA is TGTGCCAGCAGCTTAGCGGGGACAGGGGGCCCGGAGACCCAGTACTTC. Protein sequence: CASSLAGTGGPETQYF.

This clonotype was found many times. The chain has TRBV29-1 and TRBJ2-3; D gene ambiguous. The CDR3 has 12 amino acids. Trimming removed 7 bases at V and 5 bases at J, with 13 bases between. Germline loops: CDR1 SQVTM, CDR2 ANQGSEA. The CDR3 protein is CSGNMVGDTQYF. Written as DNA, the CDR3 is TGCAGCGGCAACATGGTGGGAGATACGCAGTATTTT.

This clonotype occurred a few times. The chain combines TRBV20-1 with TRBJ1-2; 9 nucleotides align to TRBD1. V shed 7 bases, J shed 2 bases, and the junction held 11 bases outside the gene matches. The CDR3 spans 15 residues. CDR1 and CDR2 (germline): DFQATT, SNEGSKA (reference sequence). The CDR3 bases are TGCAGTGTCCCGACAGGGGGGCTGGCAAACTATGGCTACACCTTC. The encoded protein is CSVPTGGLANYGYTF.

Comments on this clonotype: Likely a read error: the CDR3 ends without its conserved phenylalanine or tryptophan. Here the CDR3 DNA reads TGTGCCAGCAGTCCCGGACGGCTTCCACCTTGGAATGAGCAGTTCTCC. It is translated as CASSPGRLPPWNEQFS. V and J are TRBV12-3 or TRBV12-4 and TRBJ2-1, with D hard to call. The V and J ends lost 5 bases and 7 bases respectively, with 21 bases between them. The CDR3 covers 16 residues.

This clonotype was detected only a few times. The chain recombines TRBV7-2 with TRBJ1-6; possible D gene TRBD1, 6 bases. Germline assignment: CDR1 SGHTA and CDR2 FQGNSA. V gave up 5 bases and J gave up 2 bases, with 13 bases separating them. CDR3 length: 16 amino acids. The DNA of the CDR3 is TGTGCCAGCAGCACCGCCCCAGGGGCCTATAATTCACCCCTCCACTTT. Its protein product is CASSTAPGAYNSPLHF.

The genes are TRBV14 and TRBJ1-5; a weak D match, TRBD1 (6 bases). The CDR3 has 12 residues. Germline CDR1 and CDR2: SGHDN and FVKESK. The V gene lost 1 base and the J gene lost 9 bases, with 7 bases spanning the gap. The CDR3 DNA sequence: TGTGCCAGCAGCCAAGGGGACATGCCCCAGCATTTT. Translation gives CASSQGDMPQHF.

This clonotype was detected a few times. The chain links TRBV11-2 to TRBJ2-3; 8 bases line up with TRBD1. Germline trimming cut 2 bases from V and 4 bases from J; bases unmatched to any gene: 14. The CDR3 has 18 residues. Germline V gives CDR1 SGHAT, CDR2 FQNNGV. CDR3 amino acids: CASSLRNSLTGAADTQYF. CDR3 nucleotides: TGTGCCAGCAGCTTAAGAAATTCTTTGACAGGGGCGGCAGATACGCAGTATTTT.

The rearrangement uses TRBV3-1 and TRBJ2-1; 7 bases fit TRBD2. Unmatched junction bases numbered 5, after V lost 5 bases and J lost 7 bases. The CDR3 has 13 residues. Germline V CDR1 and CDR2: LGHDT, YNNKEL (reference sequence). For the CDR3, the DNA is TGTGCCAGCAGCGCGGGACTACTTAATGAGCAGTTCTTC. Its translation is CASSAGLLNEQFF.

In this sample, this clonotype turned up many times. The chain couples TRBV12-3 or TRBV12-4 to TRBJ1-6, with a tentative D call TRBD1 (5 bases). This CDR3 spans 17 amino acids. The V gene lost 1 base and the J gene lost 4 bases, with 14 bases spanning the gap. CDR3 protein: CASSLGRLDRYNSPLHF. The CDR3 DNA is TGTGCCAGCAGTTTAGGACGTCTTGACAGATATAATTCACCCCTCCACTTT.

This rearrangement joins TRBV20-1 to TRBJ2-7; 7 positions agree with TRBD1. Per the germline V gene, CDR1 is DFQATT and CDR2 is SNEGSKA (reference sequence). This CDR3 comprises 16 residues. The trim removed 0 bases at V and 4 bases at J, leaving 12 bases unmatched. The DNA for the CDR3 is TGCAGTGCTAGAGAACGCCGACTTCACAGGGGTTACGAGCAGTACTTC. Encoded protein: CSARERRLHRGYEQYF.

Ten or more counts support this clonotype. J is TRBJ2-7 and V is TRBV29-1, with a tentative D call TRBD1 (5 bases). This CDR3 region has 12 residues. The ends were cut back, 8 bases at V and 7 bases at J, with 18 bases in the middle. Looked up from germline, CDR1 is SQVTM and CDR2 is ANQGSEA. CDR3 in DNA: TGCAGCCTAAACACCGGCTCAGGGGAGCAGTACTTC. This codes for CSLNTGSGEQYF.

The chain uses TRBV29-1 and TRBJ2-2; TRBD1 agrees at 7 bases. Per the germline V gene, CDR1 is SQVTM and CDR2 is ANQGSEA. Trimming took 7 bases from V and 3 from J; bases not matched to a gene: 8. CDR3 length equals 14 residues. The CDR3 loop reads CSAEGDRHTGELFF. For the CDR3, the DNA is TGCAGCGCCGAGGGGGACAGACACACCGGGGAGCTGTTTTTT.

This chain joins TRBV7-2 and TRBJ2-5, with a weak D call TRBD2 (6 bases). The CDR3 is made up of 15 amino acids. Germline CDR1 is SGHTA and CDR2 is FQGNSA. Between the trimmed V and J ends, which lost 0 bases and 5 bases, there was a span of 13 bases. The chain's CDR3 is CASSLALRERETQYF. The CDR3, as DNA: TGTGCCAGCAGCTTAGCTTTACGGGAGAGGGAGACCCAGTACTTC.

The chain carries TRBV5-6 and TRBJ2-7; no clear D gene. Per germline, CDR1 SGHDT and CDR2 YYEEEE. The CDR3 runs 12 residues. The ends were cut back, 7 bases at V and 3 bases at J, with 11 bases in the middle. The CDR3 spells CASADGRYEQYF. The CDR3 nucleotides read TGTGCCAGCGCCGATGGTCGCTACGAGCAGTACTTC.

This rearrangement joins TRBV5-1 to TRBJ2-3; 8 bases are shared with TRBD2. Germline assignment: CDR1 SGHRS and CDR2 YFSETQ. CDR3 size: 16 residues. V was pared by 4 bases and J by 2 bases, with 9 bases of the junction left unmatched. Here the CDR3 DNA reads TGCGCCAGCAGCCTGACTAGCGACCTAATCACAGATACGCAGTATTTT. Translating gives CASSLTSDLITDTQYF.

This clonotype showed up just a few times. The chain links TRBV12-3 or TRBV12-4 to TRBJ1-1; D is unclear. This CDR3 region has 13 residues. V lost 5 bases and J lost 4, with 11 bases in between. Here the CDR3 reads CASSPSRATEAFF. The CDR3 nucleotides are TGTGCCAGCAGTCCCAGTAGGGCCACTGAAGCTTTCTTT.

This clonotype was picked up a small number of times. The rearrangement joins TRBV4-3 to TRBJ1-2, with TRBD1 matching over 7 bases. The germline CDR1 and CDR2 sequences are LGHNA and YSLEER. Losses at the gene ends were 3 bases for V and 4 bases for J; bases not matched to a gene: 5. The CDR3 covers 14 residues. The CDR3 protein is CASSQYGTAYGYTF. In nucleotides, the CDR3 is TGCGCCAGCAGCCAGTACGGGACAGCCTATGGCTACACCTTC.

The V and J genes are TRBV10-3 and TRBJ1-2, with D possibly being TRBD1 (6 bases). The CDR3 is 13 residues long. Germline assignment: CDR1 ENHRY and CDR2 SYGVKD. V was shortened by 8 bases and J by 4 bases, with 14 bases between the two germline ends. CDR3 DNA sequence: TGTGCCATCGGCTTTTCGACAGGCTATGGCTACACCTTC. This encodes CAIGFSTGYGYTF.

The chain recombines TRBV5-6 with TRBJ2-1, with a weak D call TRBD2 (5 bases). CDR1 is SGHDT and CDR2 is YYEEEE in the germline V gene. CDR3 length: 18 amino acids. V was clipped by 0 bases and J by 5 bases, with 21 bases between them. The CDR3 reads CASSLAATISGSHNEQFF. In DNA, the CDR3 is TGTGCCAGCAGCTTGGCGGCCACCATTTCGGGGTCACACAATGAGCAGTTCTTC.

This clonotype appeared a few times. V usage is TRBV6-1 and J usage is TRBJ2-2; a weak D match, TRBD1 (6 bases). The CDR3 spans 15 residues. V shed 8 bases and J shed 4 bases, with 17 bases lying between them. The germline V gene encodes CDR1 MNHNS and CDR2 SASEGT. CDR3: CASSGQSVITGELFF. In DNA form, the CDR3 reads TGTGCCAGCTCGGGACAAAGTGTAATCACCGGGGAGCTGTTTTTT.

This clonotype was recorded a few times. The chain combines TRBV10-3 with TRBJ2-7, with 8 bases lining up with TRBD2. The CDR3 consists of 14 residues. V lost 4 bases to trimming and J lost 4 bases; unmatched junction nucleotides: 6. Germline V gene data show CDR1 as ENHRY and CDR2 as SYGVKD. CDR3 in amino acids: CAISVKREGYEQYF. The DNA of the CDR3 is TGTGCCATCAGTGTAAAACGGGAGGGGTACGAGCAGTACTTC.

This clonotype was seen a few times. The J gene is TRBJ2-7, the V gene TRBV7-2; D perhaps matches TRBD1 (6 bases). The length of the CDR3 is 13 residues. V shed 4 bases and J shed 3 bases, with 10 bases lying between them. The germline V gene has CDR1 SGHTA and CDR2 FQGNSA. CDR3 residues: CASSSQGYYEQYF. CDR3 in DNA: TGTGCCAGCAGCTCGCAGGGGTACTACGAGCAGTACTTC.

The chain is built from TRBV10-3 and TRBJ2-1; D ambiguous. Germline CDR1 reads ENHRY; CDR2 reads SYGVKD. The length of the CDR3 is 13 residues. The V and J ends lost 4 bases and 6 bases respectively, with 10 bases between them. The chain's CDR3 is CAISGTTCNEQFF. CDR3 DNA: TGTGCCATCAGTGGAACAACTTGCAATGAGCAGTTCTTC.

The rearrangement joins TRBV19 to TRBJ2-5, with 7 bases lining up with TRBD2. Germline trimming cut 3 bases from V and 1 base from J; bases unmatched to any gene: 8. This CDR3 has 16 amino acids. Germline V CDR1 and CDR2: LNHDA, SQIVND (reference sequence). The CDR3 DNA sequence: TGTGCCAGTAGTATCGGTCTCGGGACTACCCAAGAGACCCAGTACTTC. Translation gives CASSIGLGTTQETQYF.

V is TRBV6-1 and J is TRBJ2-7; 13 bases align to TRBD2. The V segment lost 6 bases and the J segment 1 base; nucleotides outside the gene matches: 12. There are 18 residues in the CDR3. Germline V CDR1 and CDR2: MNHNS, SASEGT. CDR3 sequence (DNA): TGTGCCAGCAGGCTCACCGGGACTAGCGGGACAGGGTCCTACGAGCAGTACTTC. Its protein product is CASRLTGTSGTGSYEQYF.